The 8 T cell receptor beta chains listed next were all sequenced from one sample in a study of cytomegalovirus exposure and HLA in healthy donors. The PCR used 60 Vbeta and 13 Jbeta primers. Profiling relied on immunoSEQ multiplex PCR, and the TCRdb table lists in-frame clones only, not all of them. The sample consists of 80,000 to 95,000 clones, 65% to 80% of them appearing once. Sequencing input: PBMCs. Receptors were obtained from a woman between 18 and 30 years old in good health and CMV-seropositive.

Only a few counts were recorded for this clone. The junction shows a germline mismatch at one end, possibly a read error. This chain links TRBV9 with TRBJ2-2; weak D call: TRBD2 (7 bases). This CDR3 spans 17 amino acids. The germline gives CDR1 SGDLS, CDR2 YYNGEE. The CDR3 loop reads CASSVATGGQGTGEPFF. DNA of the CDR3: TGTGCCAGCAGCGTAGCTACCGGGGGGCAGGGCACCGGGGAGCCGTTTTTT.

This chain joins TRBV7-3 and TRBJ1-1, with D hard to call. V was cut by 6 bases and J by 1 base, with 12 bases left in between. In germline, CDR1 is SGHTA, CDR2 FQGTGA. The CDR3 length is 14 residues. CDR3 residues: CASRLEGPNTEAFF. CDR3 sequence (DNA): TGTGCCAGCAGGTTGGAGGGCCCGAACACTGAAGCTTTCTTT.

This clone was detected only a few times. The rearrangement links TRBV5-4 to TRBJ2-5; no reliable D call. The DNA end is more similar to TRBJ2-7, so the J call may be wrong. Per germline, CDR1 SGHNT and CDR2 YYREEE (reference sequence). There are 13 residues in the CDR3. CDR3 amino acids: CASSRPSSYEQYF. DNA of the CDR3: TGTGCCAGCAGCCGTCCTAGCTCCTACGAGCAGTACTTC.

V and J are TRBV10-3 and TRBJ2-1, with 10 bases fitting TRBD2. Germline-derived CDR1 and CDR2 are ENHRY and SYGVKD. The CDR3 has 15 amino acids. V was pared by 2 bases and J by 7 bases, with 5 bases of the junction left unmatched. The CDR3: CAISETSGVSNEQFF. The CDR3 DNA reads as TGTGCCATCAGTGAGACTAGCGGGGTTTCGAATGAGCAGTTCTTC.

This sequence joins TRBV28 and TRBJ2-5, with a possible D match to TRBD1 (6 bases). Trimming removed 8 bases from V and 5 bases from J, with 12 bases in between. Germline-derived CDR1 and CDR2 are MDHEN and SYDVKM. This CDR3 comprises 12 residues. CDR3 sequence reads: CASQQGRETQYF. CDR3 DNA sequence: TGTGCCAGCCAACAGGGCCGGGAGACCCAGTACTTC.

The count of this clone is one. The J gene is TRBJ2-1, the V gene TRBV29-1, with 8 bases aligning to TRBD2. The junction had 7 bases not matched to a gene; V was cut back by 4 bases and J by 5 bases. CDR3 length: 14 residues. In germline, CDR1 is SQVTM, CDR2 ANQGSEA. CDR3 sequence: CSVVGTRVNNEQFF. CDR3 coding DNA: TGCAGCGTTGTCGGGACTAGGGTAAACAATGAGCAGTTCTTC.

V and J are TRBV7-2 and TRBJ1-4, with D perhaps TRBD1 (5 bases). V was trimmed by 1 base and J by 5 bases, leaving 8 bases between them. This CDR3 spans 14 amino acids. CDR1 is SGHTA, CDR2 FQGNSA, per germline. The CDR3 loop is CASSLVGGNEKLFF. The CDR3 nucleotides are TGTGCCAGCAGCTTAGTGGGGGGAAATGAAAAACTGTTTTTT.

The chain couples TRBV7-9 to TRBJ2-7; TRBD2 agrees at 9 bases. The CDR3 consists of 15 residues. J gave up 3 bases and V 5 bases, and 8 bases lay outside the gene matches. Germline loops: CDR1 SEHNR, CDR2 FQNEAQ (reference sequence). For the CDR3, the DNA is TGTGCCAGCAGCCCGGGGACTAGCAGCCTCTACGAGCAGTACTTC. Translated: CASSPGTSSLYEQYF.